These 5 T cell receptor beta chains originate from one sample sequenced in a study of blood T cell repertoires in COVID-19. Some clones are missing from TCRdb's copy, which holds only in-frame ones; the method was immunoSEQ multiplex PCR. The data show about 80,000 clones, approximately 76% seen once. The source material was peripheral blood. Receptors were obtained from a man in his 70s with active or convalescent COVID-19.

Here the CDR3 DNA reads TGTGCCAGCAGCTCCGACAGGGTGTCCACCGGGGAGCTGTTTTTT. This translates into CASSSDRVSTGELFF. This chain uses TRBV5-4 with TRBJ2-2; TRBD1 matches 7 bases. This CDR3 has 15 residues. The V and J ends lost 3 bases and 4 bases, in that order; junction bases with no gene match: 6. Per germline, CDR1 SGHNT and CDR2 YYREEE (reference sequence).

This chain links TRBV7-8 with TRBJ1-4, with D possibly TRBD1 on 6 matching bases. Germline V lookup: CDR1 SGHVS, CDR2 FQNEAQ. The CDR3 is made up of 15 amino acids. Trimming took off 2 bases at V and 5 bases at J, with 12 bases between the two ends. CDR3 bases: TGTGCCAGCAGCTTAACGGCAGGGACAAATGAAAAACTGTTTTTT. As protein: CASSLTAGTNEKLFF.

In its sample, this clone was seen once. The rearrangement joins TRBV28 to TRBJ1-1; D possibly corresponds to TRBD1 (5 bases). This CDR3 has 11 residues. Trimming took off 7 bases at V and 6 bases at J, with 9 bases between the two ends. CDR1 is MDHEN and CDR2 is SYDVKM in the germline V gene. As DNA, the CDR3 is TGTGCCAGCACCGTAGGGGCTGAAGCTTTCTTT. It translates to CASTVGAEAFF.

The V and J genes are TRBV3-1 (or the pseudogene TRBV3-2) and TRBJ2-1; 7 bases are a match to TRBD1. This CDR3 contains 14 residues. The germline V gene has CDR1 LGHDT and CDR2 YNNKEL (reference sequence). V trimming: 5 bases; J trimming: 9 bases; junction bases outside the gene matches: 10. Written as DNA, the CDR3 is TGTGCCAGCAGCACAAGGACAGGATGGAGTGAGCAGTTCTTC. The encoded protein is CASSTRTGWSEQFF.

This clone came up a few times. The V and J genes are TRBV30 and TRBJ2-2, with TRBD2 identical over 10 bases. The germline gives CDR1 GTSNPN, CDR2 SVGIG (reference sequence). CDR3 length: 17 amino acids. The V and J ends lost 4 bases and 5 bases, in that order; junction bases with no gene match: 13. The CDR3 loop reads CAWTENSGGRGTGELFF. The CDR3 DNA is TGTGCCTGGACGGAGAATAGCGGGGGGCGGGGAACCGGGGAGCTGTTTTTT.